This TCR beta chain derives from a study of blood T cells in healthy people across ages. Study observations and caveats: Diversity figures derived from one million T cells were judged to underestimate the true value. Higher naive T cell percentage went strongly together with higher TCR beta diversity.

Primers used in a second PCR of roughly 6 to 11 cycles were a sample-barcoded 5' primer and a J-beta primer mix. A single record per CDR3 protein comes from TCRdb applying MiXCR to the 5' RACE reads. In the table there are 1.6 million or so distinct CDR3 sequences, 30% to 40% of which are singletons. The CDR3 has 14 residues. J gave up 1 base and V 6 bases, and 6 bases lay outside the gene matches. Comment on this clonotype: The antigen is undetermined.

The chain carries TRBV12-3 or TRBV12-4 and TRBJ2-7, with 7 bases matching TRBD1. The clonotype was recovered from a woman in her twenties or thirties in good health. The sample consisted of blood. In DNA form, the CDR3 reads TGTGCCAGCAGGGACAGGTACCGATCCTACGAGCAGTACTTC. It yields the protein CASRDRYRSYEQYF.